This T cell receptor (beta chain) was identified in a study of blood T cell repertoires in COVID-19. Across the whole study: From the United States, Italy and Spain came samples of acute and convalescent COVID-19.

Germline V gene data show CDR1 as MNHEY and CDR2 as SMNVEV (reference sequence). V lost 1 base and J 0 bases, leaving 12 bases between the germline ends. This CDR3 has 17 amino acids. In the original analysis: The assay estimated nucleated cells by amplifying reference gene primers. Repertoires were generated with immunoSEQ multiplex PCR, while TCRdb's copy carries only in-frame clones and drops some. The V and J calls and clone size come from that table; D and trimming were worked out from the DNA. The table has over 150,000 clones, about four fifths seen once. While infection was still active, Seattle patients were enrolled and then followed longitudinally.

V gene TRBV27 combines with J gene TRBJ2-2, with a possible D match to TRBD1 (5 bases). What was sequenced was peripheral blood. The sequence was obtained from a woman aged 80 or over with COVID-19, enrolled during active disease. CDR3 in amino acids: CASSLYHGAANTGELFF. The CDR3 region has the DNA TGTGCCAGCAGTTTATACCATGGGGCTGCGAACACCGGGGAGCTGTTTTTT.